The present TCR beta chain was sequenced within a study of blood T cell repertoires in COVID-19. Study-wide context: Samples representing acute and convalescent COVID-19 were sourced from the United States, Italy and Spain.

In the original processing: By means of reference gene primer amplification, nucleated cell counts were estimated. Assay used: immunoSEQ multiplex PCR; TCRdb lists only in-frame clones, some missing. V, J and clone size were drawn from that table, and D and trimming were deduced from the DNA. This sample yields about 220,000 clones, of which about four fifths are seen a single time; about 1.3% belongs to the top ten. Across about two dozen US areas, participants ranged in age from about 18 to 90 years. Participants' own reports of clinical history determined their cohort assignment. Germline V gene sequence: CDR1 MGHRA, CDR2 YSYEKL. The junction had 10 bases not matched to a gene; V was cut back by 3 bases and J by 7 bases. The CDR3 is 16 residues long.

The sequenced sample consisted of PBMCs or T cells enriched from blood (not recorded which). The sequence derives from a woman between 35 and 50 years old with acute COVID-19. V and J are TRBV4-1 and TRBJ1-4, with TRBD1 matching 8 bases. The chain's CDR3 is CASSQRQGIGSEKLFF. The CDR3 DNA sequence: TGCGCCAGCAGCCAGAGACAGGGGATCGGTAGTGAAAAACTGTTTTTT.